The 21 T cell receptor beta chains given below trace back to one sample, sequenced in a study of CD8+CD57+ T cells in acquired aplastic anemia. Genomic DNA provided the template from which TCR beta VDJ and CDR3 profiles were obtained. TCRdb reprocessed the reads via MiXCR and lists one record per CDR3 protein. The repertoire holds some 200,000 distinct CDR3 sequences, with roughly 57% as singletons. The sample was sorted CD4+, CD8+, or CD8+CD57+ T cells (not recorded which) from PBMCs. These receptor sequences come from a human donor in good health.

The V call is TRBV7-6, the J call TRBJ2-1; D may be TRBD1 or TRBD2 (5 bases each). Germline CDR1 is SGHVS and CDR2 is FNYEAQ. The length of the CDR3 is 17 residues. Trimming left V 1 base short and J 12 bases short, with 25 bases between. The CDR3 nucleotides are TGTGCCAGCAGCTTAGGGCCCCCGGGACGGGTACTTCTAGGGCAGTTCTTC. It specifies CASSLGPPGRVLLGQFF. Together with reference TRBV7-6 and TRBJ2-1, the CDR3 gives the full variable domain: GAGVSQSPRYKVTKRGQDVALRCDPISGHVSLYWYRQALGQGPEFLTYFNYEAQQDKSGLPNDRFSAERPEGSISTLTIQRTEQRDSAMYRCASSLGPPGRVLLGQFFGPGTRLTVL.

A note on this clonotype: At one of its ends the junction is not consistent with the germline gene, which may arise from a read error. This sequence joins TRBV5-1 and TRBJ2-7; D uncertain. Per germline, CDR1 SGHRS and CDR2 YFSETQ. The CDR3 length is 14 residues. CDR3 in amino acids: CASSSNPDPYEQYF. CDR3 in DNA: TGTGCCAGCAGCTCAAACCCTGACCCCTACGAGCAGTACTTC.

The chain joins TRBV2 to TRBJ1-1; 7 bases match TRBD1. Germline V gene lookup returns CDR1 SNHLY and CDR2 FYNNEI. Trimming took 7 bases from V and 7 from J; bases not matched to a gene: 12. The CDR3 has 14 amino acids. The CDR3 sequence is CASTVLEGAGEAFF. The CDR3 region has the DNA TGTGCCAGCACGGTGTTGGAGGGGGCCGGTGAAGCTTTCTTT.

The chain recombines TRBV10-1 with TRBJ2-7; 7 bases are a match to TRBD2. The CDR3 runs 14 residues. Germline V gives CDR1 WNHNN, CDR2 SYGVQD (reference sequence). V shed 2 bases and J 3 bases; nucleotides not matched to a gene: 4. DNA of the CDR3: TGCGCCAGCAGTGAGGGAGCGGGGAGCTACGAGCAGTACTTC. Amino acid sequence: CASSEGAGSYEQYF.

On this clonotype: One end of the junction does not line up with germline, which may come from a read error. J is TRBJ2-1 and V is TRBV5-4; tentatively, D is TRBD1 (5 bases). The CDR3 sequence is 16 residues long. Per the germline V gene, CDR1 is SGHNT and CDR2 is YYREEE (reference sequence). In nucleotides, the CDR3 is TGTACCAGCAGCTCCTGGGGCGACCTCTCCTACAATGAGCAGTTCTTC. It codes for CTSSSWGDLSYNEQFF.

Note on this clonotype: Given a much more abundant clone one base away, this may be a read error. The chain recombines TRBV4-3 with TRBJ2-1, with D unresolved. Trimming removed 0 bases at V and 12 bases at J, with 18 bases between. Germline CDR1 is LGHNA and CDR2 is YSLEER. The CDR3 sequence is 15 residues long. CDR3 amino acids: CASSQDSGPYGGQFF. Here the CDR3 DNA reads TGCGCCAGCAGCCAAGATTCAGGACCTTACGGTGGGCAGTTCTTC.

This clonotype was detected only a few times. V gene TRBV5-8 combines with J gene TRBJ1-6; D is perhaps TRBD1 (5 bases). Germline assignment: CDR1 SGHTS and CDR2 YDEGEE. Between the trimmed V and J ends, which lost 4 bases and 10 bases, there was a span of 12 bases. There are 13 residues in the CDR3. The CDR3 DNA reads as TGTGCCAGCAGCCCAGGGACGAGGTCACCCCTCCACTTT. Amino acid sequence: CASSPGTRSPLHF.

For this clonotype: The conserved phenylalanine or tryptophan is not found at the CDR3 terminus, so this likely reflects a read error. The chain recombines TRBV9 with TRBJ2-2; 7 bases line up with TRBD2. Germline V lookup: CDR1 SGDLS, CDR2 YYNGEE. V was clipped by 6 bases and J by 3 bases; unmatched bases: 11. The CDR3 spans 16 residues. The CDR3 spells CASNLRTRRHTGELFL. The CDR3 DNA is TGTGCCAGCAACCTGAGGACTAGACGTCACACCGGGGAGCTGTTTCTT.

The chain employs TRBV12-3 or TRBV12-4 and TRBJ2-2, with D unresolved. The V end was cut by 10 bases, the J end by 7 bases, with 16 bases between. This CDR3 region has 13 residues. CDR3 loop: CATSRDPGGELFF. Written as DNA, the CDR3 is TGTGCCACCAGCAGAGATCCGGGCGGGGAGCTGTTTTTT.

The chain is built from TRBV2 and TRBJ2-7; 9 bases agree with TRBD1. Trimming took 4 bases from V and 6 from J; bases not matched to a gene: 19. The CDR3 sequence is 18 residues long. CDR1 and CDR2 from the germline V gene are SNHLY and FYNNEI. In nucleotides, the CDR3 is TGTGCCAGCAGTGCCCCTGGGGGGGGGGGACAGGGTAATCCCGAGCAGTACTTC. This translates into CASSAPGGGGQGNPEQYF.

The chain is built from TRBV7-2 and TRBJ1-2, with D hard to call. The V gene's germline CDR1 is SGHTA and CDR2 FQGNSA. V dropped 7 bases and J dropped 0 bases, with 12 bases sitting between them. CDR3 length: 14 amino acids. In DNA form, the CDR3 reads TGTGCCAGCACTAACAGCCCCGCTAACTATGGCTACACCTTC. Protein product: CASTNSPANYGYTF.

This clonotype was observed a few times. The chain has TRBV24-1 and TRBJ2-7; 9 bases fit TRBD1. Germline CDR1 and CDR2: KGHDR and SFDVKD. The CDR3 sequence is 14 residues long. The junction had 9 bases not matched to a gene; V was cut back by 7 bases and J by 6 bases. DNA of the CDR3: TGTGCCACCAGCGCGGGGACAGGGTCGGGCGAGCAGTACTTC. Residues: CATSAGTGSGEQYF.

With respect to this clonotype: This may be a read error: a much more frequent sequence differs by one nucleotide. This sequence joins TRBV9 and TRBJ2-1, with D perhaps matching TRBD1 or TRBD2 (5 bases each). CDR3 length: 12 residues. The V and J ends lost 3 bases and 4 bases respectively, with 5 bases between them. CDR1 SGDLS and CDR2 YYNGEE come from the germline V gene. The CDR3 is CASSGGYNEQFF. DNA of the CDR3: TGTGCCAGCAGCGGGGGGTACAATGAGCAGTTCTTC.

This clonotype showed up just a few times. The chain carries TRBV29-1 and TRBJ2-1; tentatively, D is TRBD1 (5 bases). There are 15 residues in the CDR3. Between the trimmed V and J ends, which lost 0 bases and 6 bases, there was a span of 15 bases. Germline values: CDR1 SQVTM, CDR2 ANQGSEA. CDR3 sequence: CSVEDSRTISNEQFF. In nucleotides, the CDR3 is TGCAGCGTTGAAGATTCCCGGACAATTAGCAATGAGCAGTTCTTC.

This sequence joins TRBV20-1 and TRBJ2-6, with unresolved D. V lost 5 bases, J lost 0 bases, and 11 bases lay in between. Germline V gives CDR1 DFQATT, CDR2 SNEGSKA (reference sequence). This CDR3 is 15 amino acids long. CDR3 sequence (DNA): TGCAGTGCTGACCCCGCGAGCTCTGGGGCCAACGTCCTGACTTTC. Translation: CSADPASSGANVLTF.

This chain links TRBV29-1 with TRBJ2-1; no clear D gene. In germline, CDR1 is SQVTM, CDR2 ANQGSEA. This CDR3 has 12 residues. The V end was cut by 4 bases, the J end by 9 bases, with 13 bases between. This CDR3 reads CSVGTASSEQFF. For the CDR3, the DNA is TGCAGCGTTGGTACGGCCTCCAGTGAGCAGTTCTTC.

Written as DNA, the CDR3 is TGTGCCAGCAGCTTCGCCCAGGGGGCCAATGAGCAGTTCTTC. Translating it yields CASSFAQGANEQFF. This rearrangement joins TRBV7-2 to TRBJ2-1; 8 nucleotides line up with TRBD1. CDR3 length equals 14 residues. Trimming cost V 3 bases and J 6 bases; bases outside gene matches: 4. CDR1 and CDR2 (germline): SGHTA, FQGNSA.

This chain connects TRBV27 to TRBJ2-1; 13 bases align to TRBD2. V trimming: 4 bases; J trimming: 2 bases; junction bases outside the gene matches: 5. The CDR3 loop spans 17 amino acids. Germline V gene lookup returns CDR1 MNHEY and CDR2 SMNVEV (reference sequence). CDR3 loop: CASSSTSGGAPYNEQFF. The CDR3 DNA sequence: TGTGCCAGCAGTTCTACTAGCGGGGGGGCCCCCTACAATGAGCAGTTCTTC.

This clonotype has only a few counts. CDR3 sequence reads: CASTPGPYNQPQHF. The CDR3 coding sequence is TGTGCCAGTACCCCGGGCCCCTACAATCAGCCCCAGCATTTT. The genes are TRBV19 and TRBJ1-5, with D uncertain. CDR1 is LNHDA, CDR2 SQIVND, per germline (reference sequence). CDR3 length: 14 amino acids. The V and J ends lost 7 bases and 3 bases respectively, with 13 bases between them.

The J gene is TRBJ2-6, the V gene TRBV6-4, with D possibly TRBD1 on 6 matching bases. CDR1 and CDR2 (germline): MRHNA, SNTAGT. The CDR3 is 16 residues long. V lost 6 bases to trimming and J lost 4 bases, with 16 bases between them. This CDR3 reads CASSPGQSAGANVLTF. For the CDR3, the DNA is TGTGCCAGCAGCCCTGGACAGTCTGCCGGGGCCAACGTCCTGACTTTC.

The genes are TRBV7-8 and TRBJ2-5, with 7 bases that match TRBD2. Trimming cost V 6 bases and J 0 bases; bases outside gene matches: 7. CDR3 length: 15 amino acids. The germline V gene encodes CDR1 SGHVS and CDR2 FQNEAQ. The CDR3 sequence: CASRTAGTNQETQYF. CDR3 DNA sequence: TGTGCCAGCAGGACAGCGGGGACTAACCAAGAGACCCAGTACTTC.